This entry lists 18 T cell receptor beta chains sequenced from one sample in a study of blood T cell repertoires in COVID-19. Profiling relied on immunoSEQ multiplex PCR, and the TCRdb table lists in-frame clones only, not all of them. Of about 330,000 clones detected, 85% appear once; the ten largest clones hold roughly 7.8%. The sequenced material came from peripheral blood. The source is a human donor in a cohort sampled during active COVID-19.

This chain links TRBV9 with TRBJ2-1; no clear D. Trimming took 0 bases from V and 4 from J, leaving 5 bases between them. Looked up from germline, CDR1 is SGDLS and CDR2 is YYNGEE. This CDR3 is 13 amino acids long. This chain's CDR3 is CASSVDGYNEQFF. The CDR3 DNA is TGTGCCAGCAGCGTAGACGGTTACAATGAGCAGTTCTTC.

This chain connects TRBV6-5 to TRBJ2-2; the D gene is possibly TRBD2 (7 bases). Trimming took off 6 bases at V and 0 bases at J, with 11 bases between the two ends. The CDR3 totals 15 residues. Germline loops: CDR1 MNHEY, CDR2 SVGAGI. The DNA of the CDR3 is TGTGCCAGCAGGGGGGGGGCCACGAACACCGGGGAGCTGTTTTTT. Protein sequence: CASRGGATNTGELFF.

The CDR3 DNA is TGCGCCAGCAGCTTCGGAGACTACGAGCAGTACTTC. Its protein is CASSFGDYEQYF. The chain uses TRBV5-1 and TRBJ2-7; D gene unclear. V gave up 2 bases and J gave up 3 bases, with 6 bases separating them. The germline V gene encodes CDR1 SGHRS and CDR2 YFSETQ. The CDR3 extends over 12 amino acids.

The J gene is TRBJ2-5, the V gene TRBV15; 9 nucleotides match TRBD1. The CDR3 totals 14 residues. Germline values: CDR1 LNHNV, CDR2 YYDKDF (reference sequence). The V segment lost 5 bases and the J segment 4 bases; nucleotides outside the gene matches: 5. This CDR3 reads CATSWGQGIETQYF. The CDR3 coding sequence is TGTGCCACCAGCTGGGGACAGGGTATAGAGACCCAGTACTTC.

The chain joins TRBV30 to TRBJ2-7; D might be TRBD2 (7 bases). CDR3 length equals 13 residues. Between the trimmed V and J ends, which lost 4 bases and 6 bases, there was a span of 16 bases. The germline V gene has CDR1 GTSNPN and CDR2 SVGIG (reference sequence). The chain's CDR3 is CAWTVGGALEQYF. CDR3 DNA sequence: TGTGCCTGGACCGTAGGGGGGGCACTCGAGCAGTACTTC.

Regarding this clone: Other nucleotide sequences in the sample specify the same CDR3. The V and J genes are TRBV5-1 and TRBJ1-1; D possibly corresponds to TRBD1 (6 bases). CDR3 length: 15 amino acids. Per germline, CDR1 SGHRS and CDR2 YFSETQ. Trimming shortened V by 0 bases and J by 5 bases, and 14 bases separated the two germline ends. CDR3: CASSLGMGRGTEAFF. CDR3 DNA: TGCGCCAGCAGCTTGGGGATGGGGAGGGGGACTGAAGCTTTCTTT. Full variable domain (remainder filled in from reference TRBV5-1 and TRBJ1-1): KAGVTQTPRYLIKTRGQQVTLSCSPISGHRSVSWYQQTPGQGLQFLFEYFSETQRNKGNFPGRFSGRQFSNSRSEMNVSTLELGDSALYLCASSLGMGRGTEAFFGQGTRLTVV.

The chain links TRBV3-1 (or the pseudogene TRBV3-2) to TRBJ1-5; no clear D. V was clipped by 1 base and J by 1 base, with 8 bases between them. In germline, CDR1 is LGHDT, CDR2 YNNKEL (reference sequence). CDR3 length equals 15 residues. CDR3: CASSQGTASNQPQHF. The CDR3 DNA follows: TGTGCCAGCAGCCAAGGAACAGCCAGCAATCAGCCCCAGCATTTT.

CDR3 sequence (DNA): TGTGCCTGGGCGGCCTTAAGTGAAGCTTTCTTT. Encoded protein: CAWAALSEAFF. The chain links TRBV30 to TRBJ1-1; D gene uncertain. The germline V gene encodes CDR1 GTSNPN and CDR2 SVGIG (reference sequence). CDR3 length: 11 amino acids. V was clipped by 5 bases and J by 7 bases, with 11 bases between them.

The J gene is TRBJ2-7, the V gene TRBV29-1; 7 bases agree with TRBD1. The germline V gene encodes CDR1 SQVTM and CDR2 ANQGSEA. The CDR3 contains 12 residues. Trimming at V came to 4 bases and at J to 3 bases, leaving 3 bases not matched to a gene. The CDR3 spells CSVGTGLYEQYF. The CDR3 DNA follows: TGCAGCGTTGGGACAGGCCTCTACGAGCAGTACTTC.

The gene calls are TRBV27 and TRBJ2-4; 7 bases are a match to TRBD1. Germline V gene data show CDR1 as MNHEY and CDR2 as SMNVEV (reference sequence). The V and J ends lost 11 bases and 0 bases, in that order; junction bases with no gene match: 10. The CDR3 covers 15 residues. The CDR3 region is CAGPPGTAAKNIQYF. CDR3 bases: TGTGCCGGGCCCCCGGGGACAGCAGCCAAAAACATTCAGTACTTC.

This chain uses TRBV19 with TRBJ1-1, with 8 bases fitting TRBD1. Looked up from germline, CDR1 is LNHDA and CDR2 is SQIVND (reference sequence). V lost 5 bases and J lost 0; bases outside the gene matches: 5. The CDR3 is 15 residues long. The chain's CDR3 is CASSGSGGMNTEAFF. The CDR3 bases are TGTGCCAGTAGTGGGTCAGGGGGCATGAACACTGAAGCTTTCTTT.

J is TRBJ2-7 and V is TRBV14; perhaps TRBD2 as D (5 bases). CDR1 and CDR2 from the germline V gene are SGHDN and FVKESK. The CDR3 covers 13 residues. The V end lost 4 bases, the J end lost 2 bases, and 9 bases lay between the germline ends. CDR3 amino acids: CASSPPGTYEQYF. In DNA form, the CDR3 reads TGTGCCAGCAGCCCACCGGGAACCTACGAGCAGTACTTC.

The chain links TRBV7-8 to TRBJ1-1; 7 nucleotides align to TRBD1. Germline CDR1 SGHVS, CDR2 FQNEAQ. CDR3 length: 21 amino acids. Germline trimming cut 4 bases from V and 3 bases from J; bases unmatched to any gene: 26. The CDR3 DNA reads as TGTGCCAGCAGCTACGGGGTCCATTATAGGGACAGCTTCGAGGCGGACACTGAAGCTTTCTTT. Protein sequence: CASSYGVHYRDSFEADTEAFF.

The rearrangement links TRBV13 to TRBJ2-5; the D gene is possibly TRBD1 (5 bases). The CDR3 has 16 amino acids. V lost 5 bases and J lost 1, with 17 bases in between. Germline V gene lookup returns CDR1 PRHDT and CDR2 FYEKMQ (reference sequence). The chain's CDR3 is CASSLARAWPQETQYF. The CDR3 DNA sequence: TGTGCCAGCAGCCTTGCCAGGGCCTGGCCCCAAGAGACCCAGTACTTC.

The chain couples TRBV3-1 (or the pseudogene TRBV3-2) to TRBJ1-4, with D perhaps matching TRBD1 (5 bases). CDR1 LGHDT and CDR2 YNNKEL come from the germline V gene (reference sequence). There are 15 residues in the CDR3. V was trimmed by 0 bases and J by 8 bases, leaving 13 bases between them. CDR3 sequence (DNA): TGTGCCAGCAGCCAAGAGCCAGGGCGAGGAGAAAAACTGTTTTTT. This sequence encodes CASSQEPGRGEKLFF.

The chain carries TRBV7-9 and TRBJ1-3; the D gene is possibly TRBD1 (5 bases). The CDR3 is 15 residues long. Trimming stripped 5 bases from V and 0 bases from J, with 11 bases between. Germline lookup yields CDR1 SEHNR and CDR2 FQNEAQ (reference sequence). The CDR3 is CASSHYRNSGNTIYF. The DNA for the CDR3 is TGTGCCAGCAGCCATTACAGGAACTCTGGAAACACCATATATTTT.

The rearrangement joins TRBV27 to TRBJ1-3; the D is unclear. Germline V gene sequence: CDR1 MNHEY, CDR2 SMNVEV (reference sequence). The CDR3 is 18 amino acids. Trimming took off 5 bases at V and 0 bases at J, with 20 bases between the two ends. The CDR3 region is CASSRSFATSPSGNTIYF. The CDR3 coding sequence is TGTGCCAGCAGTCGATCGTTTGCGACAAGCCCCTCTGGAAACACCATATATTTT.

The chain employs TRBV19 and TRBJ1-2; TRBD1 matches at 7 bases. CDR1 is LNHDA, CDR2 SQIVND, per germline (reference sequence). The CDR3 runs to 14 residues. Germline trimming cut 9 bases from V and 0 bases from J; bases unmatched to any gene: 7. The CDR3 spells CASETGTSNYGYTF. CDR3 coding DNA: TGTGCCAGCGAGACAGGGACTTCTAACTATGGCTACACCTTC.